The TCR beta chain under discussion was sequenced for a study of blood T cell repertoires in COVID-19. Study-wide background: Acute and convalescent COVID-19 specimens originated in the United States, Italy and Spain. Nucleic acid was either cDNA or gDNA, and it came from T cells, B-cell-depleted T cells, or PBMCs.

V lost 2 bases, J lost 5 bases, and 7 bases lay in between. Germline lookup yields CDR1 LGHDT and CDR2 YNNKEL (reference sequence). The CDR3 is 14 amino acids. Original handling: For nucleated cells, counts were estimated from reference gene primer amplification. Only in-frame clones appear in the TCRdb table, and some are missing; sequencing was by immunoSEQ multiplex PCR. The V and J calls and clone size are taken from that table; D and trimming were inferred from the DNA. The sample records 70,000 to 80,000 clones, approximately 83% being singletons. Sequenced: peripheral blood. The chain employs TRBV3-1 (or the pseudogene TRBV3-2) and TRBJ1-6; a possible D gene is TRBD1 (5 bases). This clonotype was sampled from a human donor in a cohort sampled during active COVID-19. The DNA for the CDR3 is TGTGCCAGCAGCCAAAGGGGCAATAATTCACCCCTCCACTTT. As protein: CASSQRGNNSPLHF.